This TCR beta chain is from a study of cytomegalovirus exposure and HLA in healthy donors. In the study overall: The study placed roughly four fifths of its approximately 360 genotyped donors in the Caucasian-associated ancestry cluster.

Study-wide results and limits: Accurate HLA-A and HLA-B prediction from TCR beta sequences was reported for most subjects. Across donors, most TCRs were seen rarely, yet some public ones were widespread.

Both 60 Vbeta primers and 13 Jbeta primers went into the PCR. Profiling relied on immunoSEQ multiplex PCR, and the TCRdb table lists in-frame clones only, not all of them. Of 150,000 to 200,000 clones listed, roughly 80% are singletons. This clone was observed a single time. Its specificity is unknown. The TCR originated in a man aged 45 to 65 in good health and CMV-seropositive. The sequencing sample was made of PBMCs.

The CDR3 DNA reads as TGCGCCAGCAGCCAAATAGCCTCTCAGCCCCAGCATTTT. Translation gives CASSQIASQPQHF. The chain carries TRBV4-3 and TRBJ1-5, with D uncertain. V lost 2 bases to trimming and J lost 6 bases, with 8 bases between them. Germline V gives CDR1 LGHNA, CDR2 YSLEER. The length of the CDR3 is 13 residues.